Following are 19 T cell receptor beta chains from one sample sequenced in a study of shared clonotypes between healthy human individuals. Measured with immunoSEQ multiplex PCR; TCRdb has only the in-frame clones, and not every one. The sample yields 1,500,000 or so clones, 98% to 99% seen once. Sequenced sample: naive CD4+ T cells sorted from blood. Subset: CD45RA+ positively selected. The receptors come from a man aged 25 to 40 in good health.

This chain joins TRBV7-7 and TRBJ2-5; tentatively, D is TRBD2 (6 bases). V shed 5 bases and J shed 5 bases, with 18 bases lying between them. CDR1 is SSHAT, CDR2 FNYEAQ, per germline (reference sequence). The length of the CDR3 is 15 residues. The CDR3, as DNA: TGTGCCAGCAGCCCGAGCGGAGCCGCGGGGGAGACCCAGTACTTC. As protein: CASSPSGAAGETQYF.

The chain employs TRBV5-6 and TRBJ2-7, with D uncertain. This CDR3 has 14 residues. Germline values: CDR1 SGHDT, CDR2 YYEEEE. The ends were cut back, 0 bases at V and 3 bases at J, with 10 bases in the middle. Written as DNA, the CDR3 is TGTGCCAGCAGCTTGGTGTCAGGATACTACGAGCAGTACTTC. This codes for CASSLVSGYYEQYF.

For this clone: Other nucleotide sequences from this sample produce the same CDR3. V usage is TRBV5-4 and J usage is TRBJ2-5; D unclear. V lost 5 bases, J lost 2 bases, and 10 bases lay in between. This CDR3 is built from 13 residues. Germline CDR1 SGHNT, CDR2 YYREEE (reference sequence). For the CDR3, the DNA is TGTGCCAGCAGTACGGACGCACAAGAGACCCAGTACTTC. Protein product: CASSTDAQETQYF. Filled out from reference TRBV5-4 and TRBJ2-5, the complete variable domain reads ETGVTQSPTHLIKTRGQQVTLRCSSQSGHNTVSWYQQALGQGPQFIFQYYREEENGRGNFPPRFSGLQFPNYSSELNVNALELDDSALYLCASSTDAQETQYFGPGTRLLVL.

The chain is built from TRBV10-2 and TRBJ2-7; D is perhaps TRBD2 (5 bases). V lost 2 bases, J lost 9 bases, and 14 bases lay in between. The CDR3 has 13 amino acids. Germline loops: CDR1 WSHSY, CDR2 SAAADI. This CDR3 reads CASSEAVAIVQYF. The DNA for the CDR3 is TGCGCCAGCAGTGAGGCGGTAGCGATTGTGCAGTACTTC.

The chain links TRBV29-1 to TRBJ1-1; perhaps TRBD1 as D (5 bases). V was cut by 0 bases and J by 3 bases, with 8 bases left in between. The CDR3 extends over 13 amino acids. Germline loops: CDR1 SQVTM, CDR2 ANQGSEA. The CDR3 DNA reads as TGCAGCGTTGAAGAGGGGGTGGACACTGAAGCTTTCTTT. Its translation: CSVEEGVDTEAFF.

The chain links TRBV15 to TRBJ1-5; D remains unclear. The V gene's germline CDR1 is LNHNV and CDR2 YYDKDF (reference sequence). V was shortened by 2 bases and J by 7 bases, with 12 bases between the two germline ends. The CDR3 covers 14 residues. In DNA, the CDR3 is TGTGCCACCAGCAGAACGTTGAAGGTACAGCCCCAGCATTTT. This encodes CATSRTLKVQPQHF.

The rearrangement uses TRBV7-2 and TRBJ2-5; TRBD1 matches 8 bases. The CDR3 covers 15 residues. From germline, CDR1 is SGHTA and CDR2 FQGNSA. The ends lost 4 bases at V and 1 base at J; junction bases unmatched: 5. The CDR3 coding sequence is TGTGCCAGCAGCTCCCGGACAGGGCTCCAAGAGACCCAGTACTTC. It is translated as CASSSRTGLQETQYF. Based on the CDR3 plus reference TRBV7-2 and TRBJ2-5, the full variable domain is GAGVSQSPSNKVTEKGKDVELRCDPISGHTALYWYRQSLGQGLEFLIYFQGNSAPDKSGLPSDRFSAERTGGSVSTLTIQRTQQEDSAVYLCASSSRTGLQETQYFGPGTRLLVL.

The chain employs TRBV28 and TRBJ1-4, with 8 bases aligning to TRBD1. This CDR3 has 15 residues. V lost 6 bases, J lost 8 bases, and 11 bases stayed unmatched. Germline values: CDR1 MDHEN, CDR2 SYDVKM. As DNA, the CDR3 is TGTGCCAGCAGAATTCGACAGGGGCTGGGAGAAAAACTGTTTTTT. Its protein is CASRIRQGLGEKLFF.

This clone appeared a single time. This sequence joins TRBV28 and TRBJ1-5; a possible D gene is TRBD1 (6 bases). CDR1 is MDHEN, CDR2 SYDVKM, per germline. This CDR3 has 15 residues. V shed 6 bases and J shed 2 bases, with 14 bases lying between them. This CDR3 is CASSIGGKGNQPQHF. DNA for the CDR3: TGTGCCAGCAGCATAGGGGGAAAGGGCAATCAGCCCCAGCATTTT.

In the case of this clone: The same CDR3 is also encoded by other DNA sequences in this sample. This chain connects TRBV5-1 to TRBJ1-5; D gene uncertain. Between the trimmed V and J ends, which lost 4 bases and 0 bases, there was a span of 5 bases. The CDR3 contains 13 residues. CDR1 and CDR2 (germline): SGHRS, YFSETQ. CDR3 coding DNA: TGCGCCAGCAGCGCGGATAGCAATCAGCCCCAGCATTTT. It codes for CASSADSNQPQHF. Based on the CDR3 plus reference TRBV5-1 and TRBJ1-5, the full variable domain is KAGVTQTPRYLIKTRGQQVTLSCSPISGHRSVSWYQQTPGQGLQFLFEYFSETQRNKGNFPGRFSGRQFSNSRSEMNVSTLELGDSALYLCASSADSNQPQHFGDGTRLSIL.

The gene calls are TRBV19 and TRBJ1-5; D unresolved. CDR3 size: 15 residues. V shed 6 bases and J shed 2 bases, with 14 bases lying between them. Germline assignment: CDR1 LNHDA and CDR2 SQIVND (reference sequence). In nucleotides, the CDR3 is TGTGCCAGTAGCCCCTTGGGAGGAGGCAATCAGCCCCAGCATTTT. This translates into CASSPLGGGNQPQHF.

The chain carries TRBV6-5 and TRBJ2-5, with D uncertain. The germline CDR1 and CDR2 sequences are MNHEY and SVGAGI. CDR3 length: 13 residues. V lost 2 bases to trimming and J lost 2 bases, with 6 bases between them. The DNA of the CDR3 is TGTGCCAGCAGTTACGGTCTGCAAGAGACCCAGTACTTC. Amino acid sequence: CASSYGLQETQYF.

About this clone itself: A junction end diverges from the germline sequence, so it may reflect a read error. The chain joins TRBV7-7 to TRBJ2-5, with D unclear. Germline CDR1 SSHAT, CDR2 FNYEAQ (reference sequence). The CDR3 contains 14 residues. The CDR3, as DNA: TGTGCTAGCAGCTCAGATAGGGTGGGGAAGACCCAGTACTTC. Amino acids: CASSSDRVGKTQYF. The full variable domain, completed using reference TRBV7-7 and TRBJ2-5, is GAGVSQSPRYKVTKRGQDVTLRCDPISSHATLYWYQQALGQGPEFLTYFNYEAQPDKSGLPSDRFSAERPEGSISTLTIQRTEQRDSAMYRCASSSDRVGKTQYFGPGTRLLVL.

The chain couples TRBV5-1 to TRBJ2-7; tentatively, D is TRBD2 (6 bases). From germline, CDR1 is SGHRS and CDR2 YFSETQ. Trimming removed 4 bases at V and 4 bases at J, with 18 bases between. The CDR3 consists of 15 residues. CDR3 DNA sequence: TGCGCCAGCAGCAGGGGAGGCTTTTTGGGGTACGAGCAGTACTTC. Protein product: CASSRGGFLGYEQYF.

CDR3 DNA: TGTGCCAGCAGCCGCGGGAGGTCGAGAACAGATACGCAGTATTTT. It encodes CASSRGRSRTDTQYF. The genes are TRBV7-2 and TRBJ2-3; 8 bases line up with TRBD2. The germline CDR1 and CDR2 sequences are SGHTA and FQGNSA. The trim removed 5 bases at V and 3 bases at J, leaving 7 bases unmatched. The CDR3 length is 15 residues.

Comments on this clone: One end of the junction fails to match germline, which may point to a read error. V is TRBV5-1 and J is TRBJ2-1, with D possibly being TRBD1 or TRBD2 (5 bases each). CDR3 length: 16 residues. The germline V gene has CDR1 SGHRS and CDR2 YFSETQ. CDR3 loop: CASSGPGTGHYNDQFF. Written as DNA, the CDR3 is TGCGCCAGCAGCGGCCCGGGAACAGGACACTACAATGATCAGTTCTTC. The full variable domain, completed using reference TRBV5-1 and TRBJ2-1, is KAGVTQTPRYLIKTRGQQVTLSCSPISGHRSVSWYQQTPGQGLQFLFEYFSETQRNKGNFPGRFSGRQFSNSRSEMNVSTLELGDSALYLCASSGPGTGHYNDQFFGPGTRLTVL.

CDR3 DNA: TGTGCCAGTACCGGGACTAGCGGATCCTACGAGCAGTACTTC. It translates to CASTGTSGSYEQYF. The chain has TRBV6-5 and TRBJ2-7; 11 nucleotides line up with TRBD2. The CDR3 runs 14 residues. J was trimmed by 1 base and V by 9 bases; bases with no gene match: 5. Germline V CDR1 and CDR2: MNHEY, SVGAGI.

This clone was picked up one time. The V and J genes are TRBV18 and TRBJ2-3; no clear D. Trimming removed 2 bases at V and 6 bases at J, with 6 bases between. The CDR3 contains 12 residues. CDR1 and CDR2 (germline): KGHSH, LQKENI. The CDR3 sequence: CASSPKDDTQYF. Here the CDR3 DNA reads TGTGCCAGCTCACCAAAAGACGATACGCAGTATTTT.

The rearrangement links TRBV5-1 to TRBJ1-1; D gene uncertain. CDR1 and CDR2 (germline): SGHRS, YFSETQ. Trimming cost V 2 bases and J 5 bases, with 10 bases left between them. The length of the CDR3 is 13 residues. CDR3 sequence (DNA): TGCGCCAGCAGCTTCTCCGTTTTGACTGAAGCTTTCTTT. Its translation: CASSFSVLTEAFF.